The table lists the clone carrying this T cell receptor beta chain with many counts. Its cognate antigen is unknown. This sample is drawn from a study of T cell repertoires in cytomegalovirus infection. Whole-study context: Public TCR beta signatures were indicative of both CMV infection and a matching HLA type.

TCRdb reanalysed the reads using MiXCR and keeps one entry per CDR3 protein. The sample includes roughly 180,000 distinct CDR3 sequences, about a fifth of them seen just once. General study findings and limits: Predominance within the ex vivo response was attributable to HLA-C-restricted CMV-specific TCR beta clonotypes. Frequencies of public TCR beta families were cumulated, and this identified carriers of CMV plus the relevant HLA.

The CDR3 runs 15 residues. Germline lookup yields CDR1 MNHEY and CDR2 SVGAGI. V lost 5 bases and J lost 2; bases outside the gene matches: 0. Sequencing was performed on CD8+ T cells from cultured PBMCs, taken from culture after CMV antigen stimulation. This chain uses TRBV6-5 with TRBJ2-1, with 13 bases aligning to TRBD2. This sequence was found in a human donor in good health (CMV status not recorded). Some clones in this sample may be carry-over from other donors' samples. CDR3 DNA sequence: TGTGCCAGCAGTACTAGCGGGGGGGCCTACAATGAGCAGTTCTTC. Residues: CASSTSGGAYNEQFF.